This T cell receptor (beta chain) was retrieved from a study of early T cells in non-severe SARS-CoV-2 infection. TCRdb analysed the 5' RACE reads with MiXCR anew, one entry per CDR3 protein. The sample lists 80,000 to 95,000 distinct CDR3 sequences, 16% occurring once. This clonotype was recorded a few times. This CDR3 region has 15 residues. Germline lookup yields CDR1 DFQATT and CDR2 SNEGSKA (reference sequence). The junction had 13 bases not matched to a gene; V was cut back by 6 bases and J by 4 bases. The V gene is TRBV20-1, the J gene TRBJ2-7; 9 nucleotides match TRBD2. The receptor was isolated from an adult who was a healthcare worker with PCR-confirmed SARS-CoV-2 infection or an uninfected control (not recorded which). The starting material was whole blood, obtained at baseline. The CDR3 is CSARPPSGTQYEQYF. The CDR3 nucleotides read TGCAGTGCCAGACCCCCTAGCGGGACTCAGTACGAGCAGTACTTC.